These T cell receptor beta chains were read from a single sample in a study of blood T cells in healthy people across ages. TCRdb redid the calling of the 5' RACE reads with MiXCR, one entry per CDR3 protein. The table includes around 800,000 distinct CDR3 sequences, 35% to 50% detected once. The specimen sequenced was blood. These receptors were collected from an elderly man in good health. CDR3s leave out the opening cysteine and the closing phenylalanine or tryptophan. Fields, in order: V gene, CDR3 protein.

TRBV28	ASRRLQVGEQY
TRBV29-1	SVTSGSGADTQY
TRBV19	ASSRQGDYTDTQY
TRBV7-9	ASRPGDGRAVGELF
TRBV5-1	ASSYLGGRAQNEQF
TRBV28	ASTELRGGGQPQH
TRBV11-1	ASSLGGRGGFYEQY
TRBV3-1	ASSQDMVAGVQETQY
TRBV28	ASSLGLAGGLTDTQY
TRBV3-1	ASSPTPQGTEAF
TRBV7-9	ASSLNGNIQY
TRBV6-2/TRBV6-3	ASSSHTSGQETQY
TRBV3-1	ASSPTAAVNYGYT
TRBV11-3	ASSLSPQGNEQY
TRBV7-6	ASSQEGNSGQF
TRBV15	ATSRDLDMPYEQY
TRBV6-2/TRBV6-3	ASIDRGKGSYEQY
TRBV7-2	ASSSRPAGGEQY
TRBV20-1	SARGTGRYGYT
TRBV20-1	SSSGDGGNQPQH
TRBV3-1	ASSHRLDGYT
TRBV9	ASSVALAGVEQY
TRBV28	ASRLAGRETQY
TRBV5-1	ASSFLAGTYNEQF
TRBV2	ASSVSQGYYQPQH
TRBV5-1	ASSLKEAYNEQF
TRBV27	ASSLEGVALTDTQY
TRBV14	ASSQSAGGEQY
TRBV5-1	ASSLLGPAYNEQF
TRBV5-5	ASSLLGQTYEQY
TRBV6-6	ASSPTSLRRTDTQY
TRBV20-1	SARALAGGYEQY
TRBV10-3	AIKVAGVHNEQF
TRBV10-3	AITAGGGNEQF
TRBV2	ASRADRGQGQPQH
TRBV2	ASSEGAARLPNSPLH
TRBV12-3/TRBV12-4	ASSLRGTPESPLH
TRBV4-1	ASSHSFRLAADTQY
TRBV10-3	AITATATNYGYT
TRBV15	ATSRVLAGALEQY
TRBV24-1	ATQNIGDRGLETQY
TRBV4-2	ASSQDGTGGNRNEQF
TRBV19	ASSATSGQLNEQF
TRBV7-9	ASSWASGVNNEQF
TRBV27	ASSPQGGQGLYNEQF
TRBV30	AWNGQGNSPLH
TRBV7-3	ASPRMVARRYEQY
TRBV7-8	ASSLLTGQQNYGYT
TRBV2	ASIPTTSGTANGYT
TRBV12-3/TRBV12-4	ASSYDRFAYEQY
TRBV7-2	ASSLAGANNEQF